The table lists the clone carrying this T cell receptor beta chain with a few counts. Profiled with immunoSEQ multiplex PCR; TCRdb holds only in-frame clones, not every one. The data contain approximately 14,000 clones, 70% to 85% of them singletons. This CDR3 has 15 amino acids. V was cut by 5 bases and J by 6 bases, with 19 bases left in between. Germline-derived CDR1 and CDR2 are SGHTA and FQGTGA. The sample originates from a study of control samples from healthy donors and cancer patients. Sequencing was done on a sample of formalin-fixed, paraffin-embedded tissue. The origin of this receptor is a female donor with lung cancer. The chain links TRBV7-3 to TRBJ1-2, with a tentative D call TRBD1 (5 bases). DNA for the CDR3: TGTGCCAGCAGCCCGAGGGACCCGGCGGCCGATGGCTACACCTTC. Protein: CASSPRDPAADGYTF.